Below are 8 T cell receptor beta chains sequenced from a single sample in a study of blood T cell repertoires in COVID-19. Profiled with immunoSEQ multiplex PCR; TCRdb holds only in-frame clones, not every one. Among more than 25,000 clones listed, approximately 83% were seen once. Specimen: peripheral blood. All receptors derive from an elderly woman with COVID-19, enrolled during active disease.

CDR3 DNA sequence: TGTGCCAGCCGGGACAGGGGCAACACCGGGGAGCTGTTTTTT. Its protein product is CASRDRGNTGELFF. The chain is built from TRBV19 and TRBJ2-2; 10 bases map to TRBD1. Germline V gives CDR1 LNHDA, CDR2 SQIVND (reference sequence). With 9 bases clipped from V and 2 bases from J, the junction kept 3 bases outside the gene matches. The CDR3 spans 14 residues.

V and J are TRBV3-1 (or the pseudogene TRBV3-2) and TRBJ1-2, with D perhaps TRBD1 (5 bases). The CDR3 is 20 amino acids. V was clipped by 8 bases and J by 4 bases, with 35 bases between them. In germline, CDR1 is LGHDT, CDR2 YNNKEL (reference sequence). DNA of the CDR3: TGTGCCAGCGCCCCGCCCCCTAGAGTGGGGGAGGGTAGTTTTAGCTATGGCTACACCTTC. This translates into CASAPPPRVGEGSFSYGYTF.

The CDR3 sequence is CASRLRRTDYEQYF. The CDR3 DNA reads as TGTGCCAGCAGATTGAGAAGGACAGACTACGAGCAGTACTTC. The chain couples TRBV2 to TRBJ2-7, with D maybe TRBD1 (6 bases). The CDR3 length is 14 residues. CDR1 is SNHLY and CDR2 is FYNNEI in the germline V gene. Trimming cost V 6 bases and J 3 bases, with 15 bases left between them.

The chain is built from TRBV6-5 and TRBJ2-3, with a possible D match to TRBD1 (5 bases). The length of the CDR3 is 15 residues. Trimming pared 2 bases from V and 4 bases from J, leaving 13 bases between. CDR1 is MNHEY, CDR2 SVGAGI, per germline. The CDR3 loop is CASSYLSDKADTQYF. The DNA of the CDR3 is TGTGCCAGCAGTTACCTCTCGGACAAGGCAGATACGCAGTATTTT.

V usage is TRBV5-4 and J usage is TRBJ2-3, with D possibly being TRBD1 (5 bases). This CDR3 region has 15 residues. The germline V gene encodes CDR1 SGHNT and CDR2 YYREEE (reference sequence). Trimming pared 1 base from V and 0 bases from J, leaving 9 bases between. For the CDR3, the DNA is TGTGCCAGCAGCTTGAGGCAGGGAAGCACAGATACGCAGTATTTT. It encodes CASSLRQGSTDTQYF.

For this clone: A read error may account for a junction end that differs from germline. V and J are TRBV12-3 or TRBV12-4 and TRBJ2-1, with TRBD1 as a possible D gene (6 bases). The CDR3 has 12 amino acids. The CDR3, as DNA: TGTGCCAGCAGTCACCGGGACAACGAGCAGTTCTTC. Encoded protein: CASSHRDNEQFF.

The genes are TRBV6-5 and TRBJ1-2, with 8 positions matching TRBD1. The length of the CDR3 is 16 residues. Germline CDR1 is MNHEY and CDR2 is SVGAGI. V shed 2 bases and J 6 bases; nucleotides not matched to a gene: 11. This CDR3 reads CASSYGQGDPRDGYTF. CDR3 bases: TGTGCCAGCAGTTACGGACAGGGCGACCCTCGGGATGGCTACACCTTC.

This clone was found a few times. The chain uses TRBV3-1 (or the pseudogene TRBV3-2) and TRBJ2-7; 10 nucleotides align to TRBD2. V trimming: 8 bases; J trimming: 3 bases; junction bases outside the gene matches: 4. CDR3 length: 13 amino acids. Germline V gene sequence: CDR1 LGHDT, CDR2 YNNKEL (reference sequence). This CDR3 reads CASQLAGNYEQYF. The CDR3 DNA reads as TGTGCCAGCCAACTAGCGGGAAACTACGAGCAGTACTTC.